The rows below give T cell receptor beta chains drawn from one sample of a study of T cell repertoires in cytomegalovirus infection. No cognate antigen is known for these TCRs. TCRdb re-derived calls from the reads in MiXCR, one entry per CDR3 protein. The sample lists roughly 570,000 distinct CDR3 sequences, 40% occurring once. The specimen was cultured PBMCs, collected from culture after CMV antigen stimulation. The receptor source for this set is a human donor in good health (CMV status not recorded). Some clones in this sample may be carry-over from other donors' samples. Both conserved end residues are part of each CDR3. The order of the fields is J gene, D gene, clone size, V gene, CDR3 protein, CDR3 DNA. A D gene is named only where the DNA matches it firmly. Part of the rows lack a size; the others show once, few, many or a class for expanded clones.

J gene: TRBJ1-2
D gene: .
clone size: .
V gene: TRBV12-3/TRBV12-4
CDR3 protein: CASSFRRQQDGYTF
CDR3 DNA: TGTGCCAGCAGTTTCCGAAGACAGCAGGATGGCTACACCTTC

J gene: TRBJ2-1
D gene: TRBD2
clone size: few
V gene: TRBV19
CDR3 protein: CASSRTSGLYNEQFF
CDR3 DNA: TGTGCCAGTAGTCGGACTAGCGGTCTCTACAATGAGCAGTTCTTC

J gene: TRBJ1-1
D gene: .
clone size: few
V gene: TRBV6-1
CDR3 protein: CASRPALMNTEAFF
CDR3 DNA: TGTGCCAGCAGGCCTGCGCTCATGAACACTGAAGCTTTCTTT

J gene: TRBJ2-6
D gene: .
clone size: few
V gene: TRBV6-8
CDR3 protein: CASSAWTVGSGANVLTF
CDR3 DNA: TGTGCCAGCAGTGCTTGGACCGTTGGCTCTGGGGCCAACGTCCTGACTTTC

J gene: TRBJ1-4
D gene: .
clone size: .
V gene: TRBV6-6
CDR3 protein: CASSYSQGGEKLFF
CDR3 DNA: TGTGCCAGCAGTTACTCACAGGGCGGTGAAAAACTGTTTTTT

J gene: TRBJ2-1
D gene: .
clone size: .
V gene: TRBV4-1
CDR3 protein: CASSAWGLWNEQFF
CDR3 DNA: TGCGCCAGCAGCGCCTGGGGGCTTTGGAATGAGCAGTTCTTC

J gene: TRBJ1-1
D gene: TRBD1
clone size: .
V gene: TRBV7-9
CDR3 protein: CASTNQGESEAFF
CDR3 DNA: TGTGCCAGCACCAATCAGGGGGAGAGTGAAGCTTTCTTT

J gene: TRBJ2-3
D gene: TRBD2
clone size: .
V gene: TRBV5-4
CDR3 protein: CASSPGTSGGKNTDTQYF
CDR3 DNA: TGTGCCAGCAGCCCTGGGACTAGCGGGGGGAAAAACACAGATACGCAGTATTTT

J gene: TRBJ2-1
D gene: .
clone size: .
V gene: TRBV20-1
CDR3 protein: CSASRGIPNNEQFF
CDR3 DNA: TGCAGTGCTAGTAGGGGGATACCGAACAATGAGCAGTTCTTC

J gene: TRBJ2-5
D gene: TRBD2
clone size: .
V gene: TRBV6-1
CDR3 protein: CASRLAGGRGTQYF
CDR3 DNA: TGTGCCAGCAGGCTAGCGGGGGGGCGTGGGACCCAGTACTTC

J gene: TRBJ2-1
D gene: .
clone size: .
V gene: TRBV20-1
CDR3 protein: CSATYNEQFF
CDR3 DNA: TGCAGTGCTACATACAATGAGCAGTTCTTC

J gene: TRBJ1-2
D gene: TRBD1
clone size: few
V gene: TRBV12-3/TRBV12-4
CDR3 protein: CASSTGGGLGYTF
CDR3 DNA: TGTGCCAGCAGCACAGGGGGCGGCTTGGGCTACACCTTC

J gene: TRBJ2-3
D gene: .
clone size: many
V gene: TRBV7-2
CDR3 protein: CASSFGLLTDTQYF
CDR3 DNA: TGTGCCAGCAGCTTTGGACTTTTAACAGATACGCAGTATTTT

J gene: TRBJ2-7
D gene: .
clone size: .
V gene: TRBV28
CDR3 protein: CASSGASPPSKYF
CDR3 DNA: TGTGCCAGCAGCGGGGCCTCGCCTCCTTCCAAGTACTTC

J gene: TRBJ1-1
D gene: .
clone size: few
V gene: TRBV5-5
CDR3 protein: CASSLESGPEAFF
CDR3 DNA: TGTGCCAGCAGCTTGGAGTCCGGGCCTGAAGCTTTCTTT

J gene: TRBJ2-5
D gene: .
clone size: .
V gene: TRBV12-3/TRBV12-4
CDR3 protein: CASNVFGTLEETQYF
CDR3 DNA: TGTGCCAGCAATGTTTTTGGGACACTAGAAGAGACCCAGTACTTC

J gene: TRBJ2-5
D gene: .
clone size: .
V gene: TRBV12-3/TRBV12-4
CDR3 protein: CASSLGEDQETQYF
CDR3 DNA: TGTGCCAGCAGTTTAGGTGAGGATCAAGAGACCCAGTACTTC

J gene: TRBJ1-2
D gene: TRBD1
clone size: many
V gene: TRBV7-8
CDR3 protein: CASSPGQGEYYGYTF
CDR3 DNA: TGTGCCAGCAGCCCTGGACAGGGGGAGTACTATGGCTACACCTTC

J gene: TRBJ1-2
D gene: .
clone size: few
V gene: TRBV12-3/TRBV12-4
CDR3 protein: CASSFYSLYGYTF
CDR3 DNA: TGTGCCAGCAGTTTTTACAGCCTCTATGGCTACACCTTC

J gene: TRBJ2-5
D gene: .
clone size: .
V gene: TRBV28
CDR3 protein: CASRWGHQETQYF
CDR3 DNA: TGTGCCAGCAGGTGGGGACACCAAGAGACCCAGTACTTC

J gene: TRBJ2-5
D gene: .
clone size: .
V gene: TRBV11-2
CDR3 protein: CASSSSGWEEETQYF
CDR3 DNA: TGTGCCAGCAGCTCTTCCGGATGGGAGGAGGAGACCCAGTACTTC

J gene: TRBJ1-1
D gene: TRBD1
clone size: once
V gene: TRBV11-2
CDR3 protein: CASNLGTAHTNTEAFF
CDR3 DNA: TGTGCCAGCAATCTCGGGACAGCTCACACCAACACTGAAGCTTTCTTT

J gene: TRBJ2-1
D gene: .
clone size: many
V gene: TRBV7-2
CDR3 protein: CASSSHWGEQFF
CDR3 DNA: TGTGCCAGCAGCTCGCACTGGGGTGAGCAGTTCTTC

J gene: TRBJ2-2
D gene: .
clone size: .
V gene: TRBV7-8
CDR3 protein: CASSWLNTGELFF
CDR3 DNA: TGTGCCAGCAGCTGGCTTAACACCGGGGAGCTGTTTTTT